Following are 25 T cell receptor beta chains from one sample sequenced in a study of CD8 T cells in Susac syndrome. Random hexamers were used to reverse transcribe the RNA input (roughly 0.5 to 1 ug). Each CDR3 protein is one row after TCRdb ran MiXCR on the immunoSEQ multiplex PCR reads. The sample holds around 170,000 distinct CDR3 sequences; 85% to 95% are singletons and the top ten take about 0.15%. Sequencing used CD8+ T cells from PBMCs. The receptors were gathered from a human donor with Susac syndrome.

The CDR3 region has the DNA TGTGCCAGCAGCCTACATACCTCCTACGAGCAGTACTTC. Its protein is CASSLHTSYEQYF. The chain recombines TRBV6-2 or TRBV6-3 with TRBJ2-7; D is unclear. The CDR3 covers 13 residues. The germline V and J ends were trimmed by 6 bases and 0 bases, with 9 bases remaining between them. Germline V gene lookup returns CDR1 MNHEY and CDR2 SVGEGT.

The V and J genes are TRBV6-5 and TRBJ2-7; D possibly corresponds to TRBD2 (5 bases). CDR1 and CDR2 from the germline V gene are MNHEY and SVGAGI. The V end was cut by 7 bases, the J end by 0 bases, with 10 bases between. This CDR3 spans 13 amino acids. CDR3 protein: CASIGRASYEQYF. The CDR3, as DNA: TGTGCCAGCATTGGGAGAGCCTCCTACGAGCAGTACTTC.

The chain employs TRBV29-1 and TRBJ2-6; 8 bases fit TRBD2. The junction had 3 bases not matched to a gene; V was cut back by 6 bases and J by 2 bases. The CDR3 totals 14 residues. The germline CDR1 and CDR2 sequences are SQVTM and ANQGSEA. The CDR3 DNA reads as TGCAGCGTCCCCGGGGGGGCTGGGGCCAACGTCCTGACTTTC. The encoded protein is CSVPGGAGANVLTF.

The chain has TRBV9 and TRBJ2-5, with TRBD2 matching 7 bases. This CDR3 contains 14 residues. Germline values: CDR1 SGDLS, CDR2 YYNGEE. J was trimmed by 5 bases and V by 4 bases; bases with no gene match: 8. DNA of the CDR3: TGTGCCAGCAGCCCCTCATCACTAGCGGAGACCCAGTACTTC. This codes for CASSPSSLAETQYF.

The chain has TRBV3-1 and TRBJ2-1, with 7 bases aligning to TRBD2. CDR1 and CDR2 from the germline V gene are LGHDT and YNNKEL (reference sequence). CDR3 length equals 15 residues. The V and J ends lost 1 base and 13 bases, in that order; junction bases with no gene match: 13. CDR3 sequence reads: CASSQGAGRVGHQFF. The CDR3, as DNA: TGTGCCAGCAGCCAAGGAGCTGGGAGGGTCGGCCACCAGTTCTTC.

The chain combines TRBV7-9 with TRBJ1-4; D not resolved. The CDR3 has 11 amino acids. V lost 5 bases and J lost 8, with 6 bases in between. Per the germline V gene, CDR1 is SEHNR and CDR2 is FQNEAQ (reference sequence). The CDR3 protein is CASSPGEKLFF. The CDR3 DNA sequence: TGTGCCAGCAGCCCTGGCGAAAAACTGTTTTTT.

The chain employs TRBV9 and TRBJ2-1; TRBD1 matches 10 bases. Germline lookup yields CDR1 SGDLS and CDR2 YYNGEE. The CDR3 loop spans 15 amino acids. V trimming: 3 bases; J trimming: 9 bases; junction bases outside the gene matches: 9. For the CDR3, the DNA is TGTGCCAGCAGCGGCGGGACAGGGGATTGGGCTGAGCAGTTCTTC. Protein: CASSGGTGDWAEQFF.

In DNA, the CDR3 is TGTGCCAGCAGCGTGGCGGGAGGGCCGGAGGAGCAGTACTTC. Protein: CASSVAGGPEEQYF. This chain joins TRBV9 and TRBJ2-7; 9 bases agree with TRBD2. The ends lost 2 bases at V and 7 bases at J; junction bases unmatched: 7. Germline CDR1 and CDR2: SGDLS and YYNGEE. The CDR3 contains 14 residues.

This rearrangement joins TRBV19 to TRBJ2-2; D possibly corresponds to TRBD2 (6 bases). Trimming removed 1 base at V and 6 bases at J, with 9 bases between. Germline-derived CDR1 and CDR2 are LNHDA and SQIVND (reference sequence). This CDR3 has 14 amino acids. The DNA of the CDR3 is TGTGCCAGTAGTATAGTTCCGGGGGCCGGGGAGCTGTTTTTT. Its protein product is CASSIVPGAGELFF. The full variable domain, in which reference TRBV19 and TRBJ2-2 provide the parts outside the CDR3, is DGGITQSPKYLFRKEGQNVTLSCEQNLNHDAMYWYRQDPGQGLRLIYYSQIVNDFQKGDIAEGYSVSREKKESFPLTVTSAQKNPTAFYLCASSIVPGAGELFFGEGSRLTVL.

V usage is TRBV5-6 and J usage is TRBJ2-7; perhaps D is TRBD1 or TRBD2 (5 bases each). Germline CDR1 reads SGHDT; CDR2 reads YYEEEE. The CDR3 spans 15 residues. The V end lost 6 bases, the J end lost 6 bases, and 22 bases lay between the germline ends. Written as DNA, the CDR3 is TGTGCCAGCATCTTACCGCCGGGGCCTAGCAGCGAGCAGTACTTC. Translation gives CASILPPGPSSEQYF. The complete variable domain, with remaining parts taken from reference TRBV5-6 and TRBJ2-7, reads DAGVTQSPTHLIKTRGQQVTLRCSPKSGHDTVSWYQQALGQGPQFIFQYYEEEERQRGNFPDRFSGHQFPNYSSELNVNALLLGDSALYLCASILPPGPSSEQYFGPGTRLTVT.

The rearrangement uses TRBV15 and TRBJ2-4, with D uncertain. Germline CDR1 is LNHNV and CDR2 is YYDKDF (reference sequence). The CDR3 consists of 11 residues. Trimming stripped 3 bases from V and 8 bases from J, with 5 bases between. In nucleotides, the CDR3 is TGTGCCACCAGCAGGCTGGACATTCAGTACTTC. It specifies CATSRLDIQYF.

The rearrangement links TRBV28 to TRBJ2-5, with D maybe TRBD1 (5 bases). Per the germline V gene, CDR1 is MDHEN and CDR2 is SYDVKM. The V end lost 6 bases, the J end lost 5 bases, and 16 bases lay between the germline ends. This CDR3 contains 14 residues. The CDR3 DNA reads TGTGCCAGCAGGCAATTTCAGGGAATGGAGACCCAGTACTTC. Residues: CASRQFQGMETQYF.

V usage is TRBV7-9 and J usage is TRBJ2-1; TRBD1 agrees at 7 bases. The ends lost 0 bases at V and 3 bases at J; junction bases unmatched: 2. Germline V CDR1 and CDR2: SEHNR, FQNEAQ (reference sequence). The CDR3 extends over 15 amino acids. CDR3 nucleotide sequence: TGTGCCAGCAGCTTAGCGGGACAGTTCTACAATGAGCAGTTCTTC. It is translated as CASSLAGQFYNEQFF.

V usage is TRBV5-4 and J usage is TRBJ2-2; D may be TRBD1 (6 bases). Germline V CDR1 and CDR2: SGHNT, YYREEE (reference sequence). Between the trimmed V and J ends, which lost 3 bases and 0 bases, there was a span of 15 bases. The CDR3 spans 17 residues. CDR3 nucleotide sequence: TGTGCCAGCAGCTGGTGGACAGCCTACTCGAACACCGGGGAGCTGTTTTTT. Amino acids: CASSWWTAYSNTGELFF.

CDR3 bases: TGTGCCAGCAGTCCAGTTAATGAAAAACTGTTTTTT. Its translation is CASSPVNEKLFF. The V and J genes are TRBV28 and TRBJ1-4; D ambiguous. The CDR3 is made up of 12 amino acids. Trimming stripped 5 bases from V and 4 bases from J, with 5 bases between. CDR1 MDHEN and CDR2 SYDVKM come from the germline V gene.

This clonotype was counted between two and nine times. The gene calls are TRBV30 and TRBJ1-1; no firm D call. V lost 2 bases and J lost 0, with 4 bases in between. Germline CDR1 GTSNPN, CDR2 SVGIG (reference sequence). CDR3 length: 12 residues. CDR3 nucleotides: TGTGCCTGGAGTTCGGTGAACACTGAAGCTTTCTTT. Translating gives CAWSSVNTEAFF. The complete variable domain, with remaining parts taken from reference TRBV30 and TRBJ1-1, reads SQTIHQWPATLVQPVGSPLSLECTVEGTSNPNLYWYRQAAGRGLQLLFYSVGIGQISSEVPQNLSASRPQDRQFILSSKKLLLSDSGFYLCAWSSVNTEAFFGQGTRLTVV.

This sequence joins TRBV6-5 and TRBJ1-2; D remains ambiguous. Germline V lookup: CDR1 MNHEY, CDR2 SVGAGI. Trimming took off 6 bases at V and 5 bases at J, with 7 bases between the two ends. This CDR3 region has 11 residues. The CDR3 region is CASSNRYGYTF. In nucleotides, the CDR3 is TGTGCCAGCAGCAACCGATATGGCTACACCTTC.

This clonotype was seen only a few times. The rearrangement joins TRBV19 to TRBJ2-2; either TRBD1 or TRBD2 may supply D (5 bases each). This CDR3 has 13 residues. Germline V gene lookup returns CDR1 LNHDA and CDR2 SQIVND (reference sequence). The V end lost 4 bases, the J end lost 5 bases, and 8 bases lay between the germline ends. The CDR3 DNA is TGTGCCAGTAGTACAGGGAGTACCGGGGAGCTGTTTTTT. It encodes CASSTGSTGELFF.

The CDR3 nucleotides are TGTGCCAGTTTCCACAGGCCCACTGAAGCTTTCTTT. This codes for CASFHRPTEAFF. The chain uses TRBV27 and TRBJ1-1, with D possibly TRBD1 on 5 matching bases. The CDR3 has 12 residues. The V and J ends lost 9 bases and 4 bases respectively, with 12 bases between them. Looked up from germline, CDR1 is MNHEY and CDR2 is SMNVEV (reference sequence).

The chain carries TRBV6-5 and TRBJ1-2, with D perhaps matching TRBD1 (5 bases). Per the germline V gene, CDR1 is MNHEY and CDR2 is SVGAGI. This CDR3 spans 13 amino acids. V lost 2 bases and J lost 4, with 8 bases in between. CDR3 in amino acids: CASSYRGTYGYTF. The CDR3, as DNA: TGTGCCAGCAGTTACAGAGGGACCTATGGCTACACCTTC.

The chain combines TRBV5-6 with TRBJ1-1; TRBD1 aligns across 8 bases. This CDR3 is built from 14 residues. V lost 4 bases and J lost 5; bases outside the gene matches: 7. Germline V CDR1 and CDR2: SGHDT, YYEEEE. Written as DNA, the CDR3 is TGTGCCAGCAGCACCGGACAGGGCGAAACTGAAGCTTTCTTT. Protein sequence: CASSTGQGETEAFF.

The rearrangement links TRBV20-1 to TRBJ1-5; D is unresolved. This CDR3 has 14 amino acids. V shed 1 base and J shed 2 bases, with 9 bases lying between them. Germline assignment: CDR1 DFQATT and CDR2 SNEGSKA (reference sequence). The CDR3 loop is CSARVGSGNQPQHF. The CDR3 DNA reads as TGCAGTGCTAGAGTAGGAAGTGGCAATCAGCCCCAGCATTTT.

The CDR3 DNA reads TGTGCCAGCAGCTTGGGGACGATTGTAAACACTGAAGCTTTCTTT. This sequence encodes CASSLGTIVNTEAFF. V usage is TRBV5-6 and J usage is TRBJ1-1, with no clear D. V was cut by 0 bases and J by 2 bases, with 11 bases left in between. The CDR3 runs 15 residues. The germline CDR1 and CDR2 sequences are SGHDT and YYEEEE.

This clonotype turned up a few times. The rearrangement joins TRBV18 to TRBJ2-7, with 12 bases identical to TRBD1. Trimming took 3 bases from V and 3 from J; bases not matched to a gene: 3. The CDR3 is 15 residues long. Germline V gene sequence: CDR1 KGHSH, CDR2 LQKENI. The DNA of the CDR3 is TGTGCCAGCTCACCGGGACAGGGGGCCCTCTACGAGCAGTACTTC. The encoded protein is CASSPGQGALYEQYF.

J is TRBJ1-2 and V is TRBV29-1; 7 bases are a match to TRBD1. Germline CDR1 reads SQVTM; CDR2 reads ANQGSEA. CDR3 size: 12 residues. Losses at the gene ends were 5 bases for V and 4 bases for J; bases not matched to a gene: 4. The CDR3 nucleotides are TGCAGCGTTAGAGGGACAGCCTATGGCTACACCTTC. Its translation is CSVRGTAYGYTF.